These T cell receptor beta chains were read from a single sample in a study of blood T cell repertoires in COVID-19. Repertoires were generated with immunoSEQ multiplex PCR, while TCRdb's copy carries only in-frame clones and drops some. The top ten hold around 9.2% of the sample, which has about 270,000 clones, about 80% seen once. Specimen: peripheral blood. Source of these receptors: a human donor in a cohort sampled during active COVID-19. The CDR3 runs from the conserved cysteine through the conserved F or W. D genes are given only for firm matches. Size tells how often a clone was seen (once, few, many) or the class of an expanded clone, and some rows leave it out.

d_call	v_call	j_call	clone_size	cdr3_nt	cdr3_aa
.	TRBV6-2/TRBV6-3	TRBJ2-7	.	TGTGCCAGCAGTAACACAGGTGGCATGAGGAACGAGCAGTACTTC	CASSNTGGMRNEQYF
TRBD2	TRBV19	TRBJ2-1	.	TGTGCCAGTAGGAGCGGGGCCGCCGGGTACAATGAGCAGTTCTTC	CASRSGAAGYNEQFF
TRBD2	TRBV6-5	TRBJ2-7	.	TGTGCCAGCAGTTACCCGCGCGGGGGCTCCTACGAGCAGTACTTC	CASSYPRGGSYEQYF
TRBD1	TRBV5-6	TRBJ2-3	.	TGTGCCAGCAGCTTGTGGGGACAGGTTACTAGCACAGATACGCAGTATTTT	CASSLWGQVTSTDTQYF
TRBD1	TRBV4-3	TRBJ1-4	.	TGCGCCAGCAGCCAAGACATTCTTCAGGGGGGCCTGAATGAAAAACTGTTTTTT	CASSQDILQGGLNEKLFF
TRBD1	TRBV5-5	TRBJ1-2	.	TGTGCCAGCAGCTTGCTCCGGGACAGGTTGTATGGCTACACCTTC	CASSLLRDRLYGYTF
.	TRBV18	TRBJ2-2	.	TGTGCCAGCCTTCTGTCGGTTGGCACCGGGGAGCTGTTTTTT	CASLLSVGTGELFF
TRBD2	TRBV11-2	TRBJ2-2	.	TGTGCCAGCAGCTTAGCCCCAGCGGGGGTAACGAACACCGGGGAGCTGTTTTTT	CASSLAPAGVTNTGELFF
.	TRBV11-2	TRBJ1-2	.	TGTGCCAGCAGCTTAGACCGGACAGATGGCTACACCTTC	CASSLDRTDGYTF
TRBD1	TRBV7-9	TRBJ1-6	once	TGTGCCAGCAGCTCAGGACAGGGTCCCTTCTATAATTCACCCCTCCACTTT	CASSSGQGPFYNSPLHF
TRBD1	TRBV6-6	TRBJ1-2	.	TGTGCCAGCAGGGACGACAGGGGTGGCTACACCTTC	CASRDDRGGYTF
.	TRBV5-1	TRBJ1-1	.	TGCGCCAGCAGCTACACTAGAGAGGGGAACACTGAAGCTTTCTTT	CASSYTREGNTEAFF
TRBD2	TRBV4-2	TRBJ2-1	.	TGTGCCAGCAGCCAACAGCTAGCGGGGGGGCAATACAATGAGCAGTTCTTC	CASSQQLAGGQYNEQFF
TRBD1	TRBV19	TRBJ2-3	.	TGTGCCAGTAGTATAGATCATCTGGGACAGGGGTCAGATACGCAGTATTTT	CASSIDHLGQGSDTQYF
.	TRBV29-1	TRBJ2-7	.	TGCAGCGTTGAAAGGACCCTAGGGGGCGAGCAGTACTTC	CSVERTLGGEQYF
.	TRBV12-3/TRBV12-4	TRBJ2-3	.	TGTGCCAGCAATCGACAGTTCACAGATACGCAGTATTTT	CASNRQFTDTQYF
.	TRBV10-1	TRBJ2-2	.	TGCGCCAGCAACCCCGGGAGTCCGAACACCGGGGAGCTGTTTTTT	CASNPGSPNTGELFF
.	TRBV28	TRBJ2-5	.	TGTGCCAGCAGTTTCCTTGAGACCCAGTACTTC	CASSFLETQYF
.	TRBV6-5	TRBJ2-2	.	TGTGCCAGCAGTCCGGGGTCCCCTGGCGGAGAGCTGTTTTTT	CASSPGSPGGELFF
TRBD1	TRBV7-8	TRBJ1-2	.	TGTGCCAGCAGCTTTAACAGGGGGGCCTATGGCTACACCTTC	CASSFNRGAYGYTF
TRBD1	TRBV4-1	TRBJ2-2	.	TGCGCCAGCAGCCAAATAATGGGACAGGGTTCCGGGGAGCTGTTTTTT	CASSQIMGQGSGELFF
TRBD1	TRBV5-1	TRBJ2-2	few	TGCGCCAGCAGCTTGTTCGGGACAGTTCCTCAGAACACCGGGGAGCTGTTTTTT	CASSLFGTVPQNTGELFF
TRBD2	TRBV10-1	TRBJ2-3	.	TGCGCCAGCTCTAGACTAGCGGGAGGGCCAGATACGCAGTATTTT	CASSRLAGGPDTQYF
TRBD2	TRBV9	TRBJ2-3	.	TGTGCCAGCAGCGTAGGAGGAGCGGGAGGGAACACAGATACGCAGTATTTT	CASSVGGAGGNTDTQYF
TRBD2	TRBV7-3	TRBJ2-2	.	TGTGCCAGCACCCCACGAACCGGGGGGGACACCGGGGAGCTGTTTTTT	CASTPRTGGDTGELFF
TRBD2	TRBV3-1/TRBV3-2	TRBJ2-2	.	TGTGCCAGCAGCCAAGATTACCGGCTAGCGGGACCCGGGGAGCTGTTTTTT	CASSQDYRLAGPGELFF
.	TRBV4-2	TRBJ2-1	.	TGTGCCAGCAGCCGCGAGGCGGGGATGGTGCAGTTCTTC	CASSREAGMVQFF
.	TRBV12-3/TRBV12-4	TRBJ2-3	.	TGTGCCAGCCAAGGGACTACAGATACGCAGTATTTT	CASQGTTDTQYF
.	TRBV14	TRBJ1-4	.	TGTGCCAGCAGCCAAGATCAGGGCAGGAATGAAAAACTGTTTTTT	CASSQDQGRNEKLFF
.	TRBV6-6	TRBJ1-3	.	TGTGCCAGCCGTAGCTCTGGAAACACCATATATTTT	CASRSSGNTIYF
.	TRBV24-1	TRBJ2-7	once	TGTGCCACCAGTGATTTGCAGGGGGGTCGGGACGAGCAGTACTTC	CATSDLQGGRDEQYF
.	TRBV5-6	TRBJ1-2	.	TGTGCCAGCAGCTTGGCTGGCGGGCTAAACTATGGCTACACCTTC	CASSLAGGLNYGYTF
.	TRBV19	TRBJ2-7	.	TGTGCCAGTAGCCCATACCAGGGGCTATCGAGCTCCTACGAGCAGTACTTC	CASSPYQGLSSSYEQYF
.	TRBV21-1	TRBJ2-7	.	TGTGCCAGCAGCAAAGGCGAGCCTAGCGGTAGCTCCTACGAGCAGTACTTC	CASSKGEPSGSSYEQYF
.	TRBV19	TRBJ2-2	.	TGTGCCAGTAGATCACGGGGAGTCACCGGGGAGCTGTTTTTT	CASRSRGVTGELFF
TRBD1	TRBV5-1	TRBJ2-1	once	TGCGCCAGCAGCTTGGGACAGGGGAACAATGAGCAGTTCTTC	CASSLGQGNNEQFF
.	TRBV7-8	TRBJ1-4	.	TGTGCCAGCAGCCGGTCGGGGGGGCTGGATGAAAAACTGTTTTTT	CASSRSGGLDEKLFF
.	TRBV14	TRBJ2-4	.	TGTGCCAGCAGCCAAGAGTCTGGCCCGGGACAACTAGCCAAAAACATTCAGTACTTC	CASSQESGPGQLAKNIQYF
TRBD1	TRBV28	TRBJ1-2	.	TGTGCCAGCAGTTTATCGTCGACAGGGGGGCTCTATGGCTACACCTTC	CASSLSSTGGLYGYTF
.	TRBV7-9	TRBJ1-1	once	TGTGCCAGCAGCTCCCAGATGAACACTGAAGCTTTCTTT	CASSSQMNTEAFF
TRBD1	TRBV3-1/TRBV3-2	TRBJ1-5	.	TGTGCCAGCAGCCGAGGACAGGGTAATCAGCCCCAGCATTTT	CASSRGQGNQPQHF
.	TRBV5-1	TRBJ2-3	once	TGCGCCAGCAGACATCGACTAGGCCTCACAGATACGCAGTATTTT	CASRHRLGLTDTQYF